This T cell receptor beta chain was obtained from a study of blood T cell repertoires in COVID-19. The germline V and J ends were trimmed by 3 bases and 5 bases, with 13 bases remaining between them. The CDR3 is 14 residues long. Germline V gene lookup returns CDR1 SGHAT and CDR2 FQNNGV. Authors' processing steps: By means of reference gene primer amplification, nucleated cell counts were estimated. Sequencing was performed with immunoSEQ multiplex PCR; in TCRdb, only in-frame clones are kept and a portion is missing. V and J calls and clone size follow that table, whereas D and trimming were derived from the DNA. Of tens of thousands of clones listed, 86% are singletons.

Input material: peripheral blood. This receptor was obtained from a human donor in a cohort sampled during active COVID-19. The chain recombines TRBV11-2 with TRBJ2-5, with D possibly matching TRBD1 (6 bases). The CDR3: CASSFGTPVETQYF. The DNA of the CDR3 is TGTGCCAGCAGCTTCGGGACACCGGTGGAGACCCAGTACTTC.